This T cell receptor beta chain was documented in a study of blood T cells in healthy people across ages. Per the germline V gene, CDR1 is SGHKS and CDR2 is YYEKEE (reference sequence). This CDR3 region has 17 residues. Sample-barcoded 5' priming and a J-beta primer mix drove a second PCR of roughly 6 to 12 cycles. Each CDR3 protein gets one entry after TCRdb re-called the 5' RACE reads with MiXCR. The sample has about 400,000 distinct CDR3 sequences, 52% seen once. The sequence was obtained from a man in his 60s in good health. V gene TRBV5-5 combines with J gene TRBJ2-7; D may be TRBD2 (6 bases). TRBJ2-5 matches the DNA end more closely, so the J call is doubtful. The sequenced material came from blood. In nucleotides, the CDR3 is TGTGCCAGCAGCTTTTCTATCGGGGGAGACGATGGAGAGACCCAGTACTTC. Translating gives CASSFSIGGDDGETQYF.